Below are 25 T cell receptor beta chains sequenced from a single sample in a study of shared clonotypes between healthy human individuals. The method was immunoSEQ multiplex PCR; TCRdb's version includes in-frame clones alone and lacks a portion of them. The sample consists of 640,000 or so clones, 72% of them appearing once. The sample consisted of memory CD4+ T cells sorted from blood. Sample subset: CD45RA-negative fraction. The receptors derive from a woman in her twenties or thirties in good health.

This rearrangement joins TRBV19 to TRBJ1-3, with D unclear. This CDR3 contains 16 residues. V was cut by 6 bases and J by 0 bases, with 15 bases left in between. Germline assignment: CDR1 LNHDA and CDR2 SQIVND (reference sequence). The CDR3 DNA sequence: TGTGCCAGTAGCTTCCAAAGCGGGCGCTCTGGAAACACCATATATTTT. This gives the protein CASSFQSGRSGNTIYF.

The chain is built from TRBV18 and TRBJ2-6; unclear D gene. Trimming shortened V by 0 bases and J by 4 bases, and 7 bases separated the two germline ends. The CDR3 is 15 amino acids. Germline-derived CDR1 and CDR2 are KGHSH and LQKENI. The chain's CDR3 is CASSPPAGGANVLTF. As DNA, the CDR3 is TGTGCCAGCTCACCACCGGCTGGGGGGGCCAACGTCCTGACTTTC.

This clone was seen once. The chain links TRBV7-9 to TRBJ2-7; D is unresolved. Germline CDR1 is SEHNR and CDR2 is FQNEAQ (reference sequence). The CDR3 length is 14 residues. The V end lost 1 base, the J end lost 1 base, and 8 bases lay between the germline ends. The CDR3 reads CASSLERESYEQYF. The CDR3 nucleotides are TGTGCCAGCAGCTTAGAGCGAGAGTCCTACGAGCAGTACTTC.

The V call is TRBV5-4, the J call TRBJ1-1; D possibly corresponds to TRBD1 (5 bases). CDR1 SGHNT and CDR2 YYREEE come from the germline V gene (reference sequence). The CDR3 is made up of 14 amino acids. The V end lost 6 bases, the J end lost 6 bases, and 18 bases lay between the germline ends. CDR3: CASMIIGRDPEAFF. The DNA of the CDR3 is TGTGCCAGCATGATCATCGGCAGGGACCCTGAAGCTTTCTTT.

In its sample, this clone was seen many times. This chain uses TRBV13 with TRBJ2-5; no definite D call. There are 15 residues in the CDR3. V was clipped by 5 bases and J by 1 base, with 14 bases between them. In germline, CDR1 is PRHDT, CDR2 FYEKMQ (reference sequence). In DNA, the CDR3 is TGTGCCAGCAGCGTACGTCGACGCCCCCAAGAGACCCAGTACTTC. It is translated as CASSVRRRPQETQYF.

The rearrangement joins TRBV27 to TRBJ2-3; D remains ambiguous. CDR3 length equals 14 residues. Germline values: CDR1 MNHEY, CDR2 SMNVEV (reference sequence). V lost 7 bases and J 2 bases, leaving 13 bases between the germline ends. CDR3 nucleotides: TGTGCCAGCAAACCGGCGGTCCACACAGATACGCAGTATTTT. Protein sequence: CASKPAVHTDTQYF.

The CDR3 protein is CASSLLGTAKNIQYF. CDR3 DNA: TGCGCCAGCAGCCTACTCGGGACAGCCAAAAACATTCAGTACTTC. The chain couples TRBV5-1 to TRBJ2-4, with D possibly called TRBD1 or TRBD2 (5 bases each). Trimming shortened V by 4 bases and J by 0 bases, and 11 bases separated the two germline ends. The CDR3 has 15 residues. Per the germline V gene, CDR1 is SGHRS and CDR2 is YFSETQ.

This clone was seen a single time. The chain employs TRBV7-8 and TRBJ1-2, with D uncertain. From germline, CDR1 is SGHVS and CDR2 FQNEAQ. V was cut by 5 bases and J by 5 bases, with 12 bases left in between. The length of the CDR3 is 13 residues. CDR3 sequence (DNA): TGTGCCAGCAGCCAACTTGGGCTTTATGGCTACACCTTC. This encodes CASSQLGLYGYTF.

This chain joins TRBV6-1 and TRBJ2-3, with D possibly being TRBD2 (6 bases). This CDR3 has 14 amino acids. CDR1 is MNHNS, CDR2 SASEGT, per germline. V lost 6 bases and J lost 6, with 16 bases in between. The DNA for the CDR3 is TGTGCCAGCAGCATCCTTGGGGACTCCGATACGCAGTATTTT. This codes for CASSILGDSDTQYF.

The chain has TRBV6-6 and TRBJ2-7; perhaps TRBD2 as D (5 bases). Trimming removed 4 bases from V and 0 bases from J, with 16 bases in between. Germline values: CDR1 MNHNY, CDR2 SVGAGI (reference sequence). The CDR3 spans 16 residues. CDR3 bases: TGTGCCAGCAGTTCCCTCGGGAATTCACTCTCCTACGAGCAGTACTTC. Amino acids: CASSSLGNSLSYEQYF.

This chain connects TRBV10-1 to TRBJ2-3; D ambiguous. The CDR3 contains 13 residues. V was clipped by 4 bases and J by 6 bases, with 11 bases between them. CDR1 and CDR2 from the germline V gene are WNHNN and SYGVQD (reference sequence). The DNA for the CDR3 is TGCGCCAGCAGTGGTCCGAATCGGGATACGCAGTATTTT. Its protein product is CASSGPNRDTQYF.

There are a few counts of this clone. The chain is built from TRBV19 and TRBJ2-7; D gene uncertain. CDR1 LNHDA and CDR2 SQIVND come from the germline V gene (reference sequence). Trimming shortened V by 8 bases and J by 3 bases, and 17 bases separated the two germline ends. This CDR3 is built from 14 residues. CDR3 in DNA: TGTGCCAGTGATGTTGGGTTAGGCAGCTACGAGCAGTACTTC. The encoded protein is CASDVGLGSYEQYF. Looking up the rest from reference TRBV19 and TRBJ2-7 gives the full variable domain: DGGITQSPKYLFRKEGQNVTLSCEQNLNHDAMYWYRQDPGQGLRLIYYSQIVNDFQKGDIAEGYSVSREKKESFPLTVTSAQKNPTAFYLCASDVGLGSYEQYFGPGTRLTVT.

This chain connects TRBV7-9 to TRBJ1-2; the D gene is possibly TRBD1 (5 bases). Trimming took 4 bases from V and 7 from J, leaving 22 bases between them. The CDR3 has 16 residues. Germline CDR1 SEHNR, CDR2 FQNEAQ (reference sequence). CDR3 nucleotide sequence: TGTGCCAGCAGCTCCGCCGGGGGAGCTCTGGGCGGTGGCTACACCTTC. Protein product: CASSSAGGALGGGYTF.

This clone was detected only a few times. CDR3 DNA sequence: TGTGCCAGCAGTTTAAGGCCCCTAGCGGTTGGAGGGAGCAATGAGCAGTTCTTC. This codes for CASSLRPLAVGGSNEQFF. The chain is built from TRBV27 and TRBJ2-1, with TRBD2 identical over 7 bases. The germline gives CDR1 MNHEY, CDR2 SMNVEV (reference sequence). Trimming took 2 bases from V and 6 from J; bases not matched to a gene: 16. The CDR3 totals 18 residues.

The chain recombines TRBV27 with TRBJ2-7, with a weak D call TRBD2 (5 bases). Trimming pared 2 bases from V and 3 bases from J, leaving 11 bases between. The CDR3 totals 14 residues. Germline CDR1 is MNHEY and CDR2 is SMNVEV (reference sequence). DNA of the CDR3: TGTGCCAGCAGTTTAAGAGGGTTCCACTACGAGCAGTACTTC. It translates to CASSLRGFHYEQYF.

This clone was seen a few times. The chain couples TRBV18 to TRBJ2-7, with 7 bases that match TRBD1. J gave up 2 bases and V 4 bases, and 11 bases lay outside the gene matches. This CDR3 is built from 16 residues. Germline V gene sequence: CDR1 KGHSH, CDR2 LQKENI. The CDR3 region is CASSHLPGQMPYEQYF. The CDR3 nucleotides are TGTGCCAGCTCACACCTCCCGGGACAGATGCCCTACGAGCAGTACTTC.

This chain connects TRBV5-1 to TRBJ1-2; the D is unclear. Germline V lookup: CDR1 SGHRS, CDR2 YFSETQ. V shed 5 bases and J shed 6 bases, with 14 bases lying between them. This CDR3 is built from 13 residues. DNA of the CDR3: TGCGCCAGCAGGTGGGCGAGTCTGGATGGCTACACCTTC. Protein sequence: CASRWASLDGYTF.

V usage is TRBV30 and J usage is TRBJ2-1; TRBD2 matches 12 bases. With V trimmed by 1 base and J by 7 bases, 2 bases remained unmatched. CDR3 size: 14 residues. Per the germline V gene, CDR1 is GTSNPN and CDR2 is SVGIG (reference sequence). The CDR3 coding sequence is TGTGCCTGGAGTGCAGGGACTAGCGGGAATGAGCAGTTCTTC. It specifies CAWSAGTSGNEQFF.

CDR3 DNA sequence: TGCGCCAGCAGCCCGAACCCTGCAACTAATGAAAAACTGTTTTTT. Translating gives CASSPNPATNEKLFF. V usage is TRBV5-1 and J usage is TRBJ1-4, with D hard to call. The CDR3 sequence is 15 residues long. Trimming removed 4 bases from V and 0 bases from J, with 10 bases in between. Germline V gene sequence: CDR1 SGHRS, CDR2 YFSETQ.

The chain joins TRBV11-2 to TRBJ2-3; maybe TRBD2 (6 bases). Germline CDR1 is SGHAT and CDR2 is FQNNGV. V lost 5 bases, J lost 5 bases, and 20 bases lay in between. The CDR3 has 16 amino acids. CDR3 region: CASSPLPGGMGDTQYF. CDR3 sequence (DNA): TGTGCCAGCAGCCCGCTTCCTGGCGGGATGGGAGATACGCAGTATTTT.

This chain uses TRBV28 with TRBJ1-4, with D possibly being TRBD1 (6 bases). The CDR3 loop spans 14 amino acids. Between the trimmed V and J ends, which lost 6 bases and 4 bases, there was a span of 12 bases. Germline V gene data show CDR1 as MDHEN and CDR2 as SYDVKM. The chain's CDR3 is CASSPGQNNEKLFF. CDR3 coding DNA: TGTGCCAGCAGCCCGGGACAAAATAATGAAAAACTGTTTTTT.

In its sample, this clone was seen once. J is TRBJ1-1 and V is TRBV18; D is ambiguous. This CDR3 has 12 residues. V was clipped by 8 bases and J by 2 bases, with 9 bases between them. Germline lookup yields CDR1 KGHSH and CDR2 LQKENI. This chain's CDR3 is CASQPGNTEAFF. In DNA form, the CDR3 reads TGTGCCAGCCAACCGGGTAACACTGAAGCTTTCTTT.

V usage is TRBV30 and J usage is TRBJ1-5, with D possibly TRBD1 on 5 matching bases. V was trimmed by 3 bases and J by 0 bases, leaving 21 bases between them. There are 18 residues in the CDR3. Germline V gives CDR1 GTSNPN, CDR2 SVGIG (reference sequence). The CDR3 reads CAWSAAGTAIGSNQPQHF. The CDR3 DNA is TGTGCCTGGAGCGCAGCCGGGACCGCGATCGGTAGCAATCAGCCCCAGCATTTT.

CDR3 DNA sequence: TGTGCCAGCAGCTTAGTCTGGCGGGAGATACACAATGAGCAGTTCTTC. It is translated as CASSLVWREIHNEQFF. The chain employs TRBV7-9 and TRBJ2-1; 7 bases are a match to TRBD2. Germline assignment: CDR1 SEHNR and CDR2 FQNEAQ (reference sequence). V gave up 1 base and J gave up 5 bases; unmatched junction bases: 8. This CDR3 is built from 16 residues.

The V call is TRBV19, the J call TRBJ2-7; the match to TRBD1 covers 9 bases. The V gene's germline CDR1 is LNHDA and CDR2 SQIVND (reference sequence). The CDR3 is made up of 15 amino acids. J lost 2 bases, V lost 5 bases, and 7 bases had no gene match. CDR3 sequence (DNA): TGTGCCAGTAGTCTCGCCGGGACAGGGACCTACGAGCAGTACTTC. Protein sequence: CASSLAGTGTYEQYF.